This note documents a single T cell receptor beta chain sequence. What it binds is unknown. The source of the sample is a study of shared clonotypes between healthy human individuals. Overall study results and limits: Sorted-subset sequencing, rarefaction showed, was incomplete despite large depth. With a few donors compared, roughly 5% of naive CD4 clonotypes were shared. Among non-shared clonotypes, generation probabilities were lower than among those shared by all four donors.

The method was immunoSEQ multiplex PCR; TCRdb's version includes in-frame clones alone and lacks a portion of them. Here the sample spans around 600,000 clones, about 96% being singletons. CD4+ cell separation produced CD45RA+ naive and CD45RA-negative memory subsets. The clonotype was recovered from a woman aged 25 to 45 in good health. Input material: naive CD4+ T cells sorted from blood. Subset of the sample: CD45RA+ positively selected.

CDR3 nucleotides: TGTGCCAGCAACACACAGGCCCAAGAGACCCAGTACTTC. Translated, it gives CASNTQAQETQYF. The V and J genes are TRBV7-2 and TRBJ2-5; a possible D gene is TRBD1 (5 bases). V was cut by 7 bases and J by 1 base, with 10 bases left in between. The length of the CDR3 is 13 residues. The V gene's germline CDR1 is SGHTA and CDR2 FQGNSA.